This entry lists 2 T cell receptor beta chains sequenced from one sample in a study of post-analysis software for immune sequencing data. Study outcomes and limitations: Patients had higher frequencies than controls of about five TRBV segments, including TRBV5-6, TRBV5-1 and TRBV20-1.

Unique molecular identifiers had been added to the TCR beta cDNA libraries. In TCRdb, the PCR reads were re-called with MiXCR into one record per CDR3 protein. Of roughly 540,000 distinct CDR3 sequences listed, around 36% were seen once; the top ten hold 4.5% to 7.5%. The antigens for these receptors are not known. Sequenced sample: blood. The source is a girl aged 2-17 years with multiple sclerosis.

The CDR3 region is CSAREPQGLSPLHF. DNA for the CDR3: TGCAGTGCTAGAGAGCCCCAGGGGTTATCACCCCTCCACTTT. V usage is TRBV20-1 and J usage is TRBJ1-6, with D maybe TRBD1 (6 bases). CDR3 length equals 14 residues. The germline V gene encodes CDR1 DFQATT and CDR2 SNEGSKA (reference sequence). The V gene lost 0 bases and the J gene lost 10 bases, with 13 bases spanning the gap.

About this clonotype: At one of its ends the junction is not consistent with the germline gene, which may arise from a read error. The chain combines TRBV7-9 with TRBJ1-2; TRBD1 is a possible D gene (6 bases). Germline V lookup: CDR1 SEHNR, CDR2 FQNEAQ (reference sequence). This CDR3 has 13 amino acids. The CDR3 DNA follows: TGTGCCAGCAGCCGGGACAACAACTATGGCCACACCTTC. It encodes CASSRDNNYGHTF.